The 27 T cell receptor beta chains given below trace back to one sample, sequenced in a study of T cell responses to AZD1222 COVID-19 vaccine. Assay: immunoSEQ multiplex PCR; the TCRdb copy retains only in-frame clones and omits some. Here the sample spans 100,000 to 150,000 clones, roughly 84% being singletons. Specimen: peripheral blood, collected on day 0 of AZD1222 vaccination. The receptors were gathered from an adult in good health.

A word on this clone: The same CDR3 is also encoded by other DNA sequences in this sample. The V gene is TRBV29-1, the J gene TRBJ1-1; D gene ambiguous. The CDR3 has 10 residues. Between the trimmed V and J ends, which lost 4 bases and 8 bases, there was a span of 8 bases. Germline assignment: CDR1 SQVTM and CDR2 ANQGSEA. As DNA, the CDR3 is TGCAGCGTTGTACGGGAAGAAGCTTTCTTT. As protein: CSVVREEAFF.

The chain has TRBV19 and TRBJ1-4; D is ambiguous. Per the germline V gene, CDR1 is LNHDA and CDR2 is SQIVND (reference sequence). The CDR3 totals 14 residues. V was shortened by 5 bases and J by 7 bases, with 14 bases between the two germline ends. CDR3 in DNA: TGTGCCAGTAGTTCCTGGAATGCGGGTGAAAAACTGTTTTTT. Translated, it gives CASSSWNAGEKLFF.

This chain uses TRBV27 with TRBJ2-1, with TRBD1 identical over 8 bases. Germline values: CDR1 MNHEY, CDR2 SMNVEV (reference sequence). The CDR3 consists of 17 residues. J gave up 4 bases and V 4 bases, and 12 bases lay outside the gene matches. The CDR3 spells CASSSLRLQGGYNEQFF. The CDR3 nucleotides read TGTGCCAGCAGTTCCCTACGCCTACAGGGGGGATACAATGAGCAGTTCTTC.

The V call is TRBV24-1, the J call TRBJ2-5, with 11 positions matching TRBD1. The CDR3 covers 17 residues. CDR1 is KGHDR, CDR2 SFDVKD, per germline. J was trimmed by 5 bases and V by 2 bases; bases with no gene match: 9. The CDR3 sequence is CATSDWVGQGAEETQYF. CDR3 sequence (DNA): TGTGCCACCAGTGATTGGGTCGGACAGGGGGCCGAGGAGACCCAGTACTTC.

In the case of this clone: Other DNA sequences in the sample encode the same CDR3. The V gene is TRBV2, the J gene TRBJ2-3; the D is unclear. Germline values: CDR1 SNHLY, CDR2 FYNNEI. V was cut by 4 bases and J by 2 bases, with 1 base left in between. This CDR3 region has 11 residues. CDR3 DNA sequence: TGTGCCAGCAGTGTCACAGATACGCAGTATTTT. This codes for CASSVTDTQYF. The entire variable domain, with the rest obtained from reference TRBV2 and TRBJ2-3, is as follows: EPEVTQTPSHQVTQMGQEVILRCVPISNHLYFYWYRQILGQKVEFLVSFYNNEISEKSEIFDDQFSVERPDGSNFTLKIRSTKLEDSAMYFCASSVTDTQYFGPGTRLTVL.

The chain uses TRBV4-2 and TRBJ1-1; D unclear. CDR3 size: 15 residues. In germline, CDR1 is LGHNA, CDR2 YNFKEQ. V was clipped by 3 bases and J by 0 bases, with 11 bases between them. CDR3 amino acids: CASSQGSFLNTEAFF. The DNA for the CDR3 is TGTGCCAGCAGCCAGGGTTCATTTTTGAACACTGAAGCTTTCTTT.

The V call is TRBV29-1, the J call TRBJ1-2; the match to TRBD1 covers 8 bases. Germline V gene lookup returns CDR1 SQVTM and CDR2 ANQGSEA. Trimming at V came to 4 bases and at J to 3 bases, leaving 1 base not matched to a gene. The CDR3 is 12 residues long. CDR3 in amino acids: CSVAGQDYGYTF. For the CDR3, the DNA is TGCAGCGTTGCGGGACAGGACTATGGCTACACCTTC.

The chain recombines TRBV5-5 with TRBJ2-1, with 7 bases that match TRBD1. Germline lookup yields CDR1 SGHKS and CDR2 YYEKEE (reference sequence). The CDR3 has 18 residues. V shed 4 bases and J 4 bases; nucleotides not matched to a gene: 17. The CDR3 nucleotides are TGTGCCAGCAGCGGACCCGCACCGAGACAGGGTAGATACAATGAGCAGTTCTTC. Encoded protein: CASSGPAPRQGRYNEQFF.

The CDR3: CASSVGGLDYNEQFF. The DNA for the CDR3 is TGTGCCAGCAGCGTCGGGGGGCTAGACTACAATGAGCAGTTCTTC. The chain combines TRBV2 with TRBJ2-1, with TRBD2 as a possible D gene (7 bases). V was trimmed by 6 bases and J by 3 bases, leaving 15 bases between them. Germline-derived CDR1 and CDR2 are SNHLY and FYNNEI. This CDR3 spans 15 amino acids.

The chain combines TRBV7-9 with TRBJ1-6; the D gene is possibly TRBD1 (6 bases). Trimming cost V 5 bases and J 11 bases, with 16 bases left between them. CDR1 and CDR2 from the germline V gene are SEHNR and FQNEAQ (reference sequence). The CDR3 is 14 amino acids. CDR3 nucleotides: TGTGCCAGCAGCACAACCTCAGGGGCAACACCCCTCCACTTT. It translates to CASSTTSGATPLHF.

V is TRBV9 and J is TRBJ1-2, with D tentatively TRBD1 (6 bases). Germline CDR1 is SGDLS and CDR2 is YYNGEE. Between the trimmed V and J ends, which lost 0 bases and 7 bases, there was a span of 13 bases. This CDR3 has 14 amino acids. CDR3: CASSVGSRGSGYTF. The CDR3 coding sequence is TGTGCCAGCAGCGTAGGGAGTAGGGGGTCTGGCTACACCTTC.

The chain carries TRBV7-2 and TRBJ2-7; D is undetermined. Per the germline V gene, CDR1 is SGHTA and CDR2 is FQGNSA. V lost 5 bases, J lost 2 bases, and 4 bases lay in between. This CDR3 has 11 amino acids. CDR3 in DNA: TGTGCCAGCAGCGACACCTACGAGCAGTACTTC. Its translation is CASSDTYEQYF. Using reference TRBV7-2 and TRBJ2-7 for the parts outside the CDR3, the full variable domain is GAGVSQSPSNKVTEKGKDVELRCDPISGHTALYWYRQSLGQGLEFLIYFQGNSAPDKSGLPSDRFSAERTGGSVSTLTIQRTQQEDSAVYLCASSDTYEQYFGPGTRLTVT.

This clone is deemed medium-sized. In the same sample, other DNA sequences code for this CDR3. The V call is TRBV7-9, the J call TRBJ2-1; 7 positions match TRBD2. This CDR3 region has 12 residues. After removal of 5 bases from V and 8 bases from J, the junction contained 3 bases not matched to a gene. Germline values: CDR1 SEHNR, CDR2 FQNEAQ (reference sequence). The CDR3 region is CASSPGRDEQFF. For the CDR3, the DNA is TGTGCCAGCAGCCCAGGGAGGGATGAGCAGTTCTTC.

The chain couples TRBV6-5 to TRBJ2-3; D unclear. V was clipped by 4 bases and J by 2 bases, with 13 bases between them. In germline, CDR1 is MNHEY, CDR2 SVGAGI. The CDR3 covers 15 residues. DNA of the CDR3: TGTGCCAGCAGTTCTACGGGTGTTAACACAGATACGCAGTATTTT. The encoded protein is CASSSTGVNTDTQYF.

The rearrangement links TRBV14 to TRBJ2-3; D is unclear. With 4 bases removed from V and 10 bases from J, the gap between germline ends came to 9 bases. This CDR3 spans 11 amino acids. The germline gives CDR1 SGHDN, CDR2 FVKESK. CDR3 DNA sequence: TGTGCCAGCAGCCTGGCTGGGCCGCAGTATTTT. This translates into CASSLAGPQYF.

This clone was found a few times. The chain is built from TRBV4-1 and TRBJ2-3; 11 bases are shared with TRBD2. In germline, CDR1 is MGHRA, CDR2 YSYEKL. CDR3 length: 16 residues. Unmatched junction bases numbered 11, after V lost 6 bases and J lost 6 bases. CDR3 sequence (DNA): TGCGCCAGCAGGGACCGTCTAGCGGGGGGTTCGGATACGCAGTATTTT. Translating it yields CASRDRLAGGSDTQYF.

This chain connects TRBV5-4 to TRBJ2-5; 10 bases align to TRBD2. The CDR3 is made up of 15 amino acids. Germline CDR1 and CDR2: SGHNT and YYREEE (reference sequence). The junction had 0 bases not matched to a gene; V was cut back by 0 bases and J by 1 base. The CDR3 DNA is TGTGCCAGCAGCTTGGGGACTAGCGGCCAAGAGACCCAGTACTTC. It specifies CASSLGTSGQETQYF. The full variable domain, completed using reference TRBV5-4 and TRBJ2-5, is ETGVTQSPTHLIKTRGQQVTLRCSSQSGHNTVSWYQQALGQGPQFIFQYYREEENGRGNFPPRFSGLQFPNYSSELNVNALELDDSALYLCASSLGTSGQETQYFGPGTRLLVL.

CDR3 coding DNA: TGTGCCAGCACCGCCGGGACATCGGGAAACACCATATATTTT. Its translation: CASTAGTSGNTIYF. The rearrangement links TRBV6-5 to TRBJ1-3; a weak D match, TRBD1 (6 bases). V lost 7 bases to trimming and J lost 4 bases, with 14 bases between them. The germline CDR1 and CDR2 sequences are MNHEY and SVGAGI. The CDR3 length is 14 residues.

The chain employs TRBV4-3 and TRBJ1-2; tentative D call: TRBD1 (6 bases). CDR1 is LGHNA, CDR2 YSLEER, per germline. Trimming took off 2 bases at V and 3 bases at J, with 13 bases between the two ends. The CDR3 runs 15 residues. This chain's CDR3 is CASSQRVQGYYGYTF. The DNA of the CDR3 is TGCGCCAGCAGCCAAAGGGTACAGGGATACTATGGCTACACCTTC.

The chain uses TRBV21-1 and TRBJ2-5; the D segment call TRBD2 is taken from the table without a DNA check. TRBV21-1 counts as a pseudogene. This CDR3 has 18 residues. DNA of the CDR3: TGTGCCAGCAGCCGGGAGACCCGACTAGCGGGGGTTCAAGAGACCCAGTACTTC. Amino acid sequence: CASSRETRLAGVQETQYF.

The J gene is TRBJ1-5, the V gene TRBV6-5; tentative D call: TRBD1 (5 bases). Germline loops: CDR1 MNHEY, CDR2 SVGAGI. CDR3 size: 15 residues. V was shortened by 2 bases and J by 2 bases, with 10 bases between the two germline ends. The CDR3 DNA reads TGTGCCAGCAGTTACCAGGCGGGGCGCAATCAGCCCCAGCATTTT. As protein: CASSYQAGRNQPQHF.

The rearrangement joins TRBV13 to TRBJ1-2, with TRBD1 as a possible D gene (5 bases). The CDR3 runs to 15 residues. CDR1 PRHDT and CDR2 FYEKMQ come from the germline V gene (reference sequence). V was shortened by 1 base and J by 3 bases, with 12 bases between the two germline ends. The CDR3 spells CASSLDRRRDYGYTF. CDR3 nucleotide sequence: TGTGCCAGCAGCTTAGACAGGCGGCGGGACTATGGCTACACCTTC.

V is TRBV5-5 and J is TRBJ2-3; 9 bases are shared with TRBD2. V trimming: 4 bases; J trimming: 0 bases; junction bases outside the gene matches: 3. The CDR3 totals 15 residues. Per germline, CDR1 SGHKS and CDR2 YYEKEE (reference sequence). The CDR3 DNA sequence: TGTGCCAGCAGCCTAGCGGGGCCGAGCACAGATACGCAGTATTTT. Its translation: CASSLAGPSTDTQYF.

This chain links TRBV28 with TRBJ1-2, with D uncertain. Trimming left V 2 bases short and J 1 base short, with 11 bases between. CDR1 is MDHEN, CDR2 SYDVKM, per germline. The CDR3 spans 15 residues. CDR3: CASSLEPGFNYGYTF. The CDR3, as DNA: TGTGCCAGCAGTTTAGAACCAGGCTTTAACTATGGCTACACCTTC.

The count of this clone is one. The J gene is TRBJ1-2, the V gene TRBV28; TRBD1 aligns across 7 bases. The CDR3 is 13 amino acids. Trimming at V came to 8 bases and at J to 5 bases, leaving 8 bases not matched to a gene. Germline V lookup: CDR1 MDHEN, CDR2 SYDVKM. The CDR3 here is CASGGRGRYGYTF. The DNA of the CDR3 is TGTGCCAGCGGGGGTAGGGGGCGGTATGGCTACACCTTC.

The V call is TRBV6-5, the J call TRBJ1-2; 7 bases are a match to TRBD1. CDR3 length equals 16 residues. The V gene end was trimmed by 3 bases and the J gene end by 3 bases; junction bases not matched to a gene: 10. Per germline, CDR1 MNHEY and CDR2 SVGAGI. The CDR3 coding sequence is TGTGCCAGCAGTTATGAGGTCAGGGGGGGATACTATGGCTACACCTTC. It specifies CASSYEVRGGYYGYTF.

The chain links TRBV12-3 or TRBV12-4 to TRBJ2-7; D possibly uses TRBD1 or TRBD2 (6 bases each). The V gene lost 5 bases and the J gene lost 7 bases, with 15 bases spanning the gap. The CDR3 is made up of 13 amino acids. CDR3 residues: CASSPPGAGEQYF. CDR3 nucleotide sequence: TGTGCCAGCAGTCCACCGGGGGCCGGGGAGCAGTACTTC.